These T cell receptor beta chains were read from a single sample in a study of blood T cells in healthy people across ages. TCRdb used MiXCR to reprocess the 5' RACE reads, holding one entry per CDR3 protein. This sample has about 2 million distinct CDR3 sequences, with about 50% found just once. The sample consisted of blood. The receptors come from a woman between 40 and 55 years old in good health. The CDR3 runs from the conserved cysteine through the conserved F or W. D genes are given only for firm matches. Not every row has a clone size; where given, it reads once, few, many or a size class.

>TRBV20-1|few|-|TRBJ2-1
TGCAGTGCTAGAGATACCCGGGACTGGTACAATGAGCAGTTCTTC
CSARDTRDWYNEQFF
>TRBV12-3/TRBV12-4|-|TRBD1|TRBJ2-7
TGTGCCAGCAGTTTAAAAGGGACAGGGGGCGAGCAGTACTTC
CASSLKGTGGEQYF
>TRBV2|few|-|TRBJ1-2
TGTGCCAGCAGCGCTGCGGACGGCTTCTATGGCTACACCTTC
CASSAADGFYGYTF
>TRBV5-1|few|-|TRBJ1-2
TGCGCCAGCAGCTTGGGTTCGACGAACTATGGCTACACCTTC
CASSLGSTNYGYTF
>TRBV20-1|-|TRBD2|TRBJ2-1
TGCAGTGCTAGTTCCGCGGGGGGGCAGGGTGAGCAGTTCTTC
CSASSAGGQGEQFF
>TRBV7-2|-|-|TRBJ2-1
TGTGCCAGCAGCTCGGCCCTCGGGGCCCAGTTCTTC
CASSSALGAQFF
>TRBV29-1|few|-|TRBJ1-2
TGCAGCGCCGAAGGGGGGATTGGGAATGGCTACACCTTC
CSAEGGIGNGYTF
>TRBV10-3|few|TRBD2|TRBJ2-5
TGTGCCATCAGTGAAACTAGCGGGGGGCCCCAAGAGACCCAGTACTTC
CAISETSGGPQETQYF
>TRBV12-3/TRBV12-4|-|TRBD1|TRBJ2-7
TGTGCCAGCAGCACGACACCGCGGGGGACAGGGCTTACCTACGAGCAGTACTTC
CASSTTPRGTGLTYEQYF
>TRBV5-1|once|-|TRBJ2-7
TGCGCCAGCAGCTTCCCCAGGGAACCCTGCGAGCAGTACTTC
CASSFPREPCEQYF
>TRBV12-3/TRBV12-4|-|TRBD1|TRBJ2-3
TGTGCCAGCAAGGTCGGCATCAGGGGGGATACGCAGTATTTT
CASKVGIRGDTQYF
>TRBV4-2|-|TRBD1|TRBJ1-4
TGTGCCAGCAGCTTATCGCCGGGACAGGGGGCGGAAAAACTGTTTTTT
CASSLSPGQGAEKLFF
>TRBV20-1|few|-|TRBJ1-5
TGCAGTGCTAGAGATCCGGCAGGGGACGAAGTCTTCAATCAGCCCCAGCATTTT
CSARDPAGDEVFNQPQHF
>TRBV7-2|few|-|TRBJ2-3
TGTGCCAGCAGCTTAGCGGCCGTAAAGGATACGCAGTATTTT
CASSLAAVKDTQYF
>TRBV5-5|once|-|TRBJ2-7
TGTGCCAGCAGCCCGCCGGGCTCCCAGTACTTC
CASSPPGSQYF
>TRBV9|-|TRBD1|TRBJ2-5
TGTGCCAGCAGTTACCTTGGGACAGCGCAAGAGACCCAGTACTTC
CASSYLGTAQETQYF
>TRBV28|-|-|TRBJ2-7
TGTGCCAGCACCCCGAGAGGAGTAAAAGGGTCCTACGAGCAGTACTTC
CASTPRGVKGSYEQYF
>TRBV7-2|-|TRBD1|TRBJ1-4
TGTGCCAGCAGCGGCGGACAGGCACTAAATGAAAAACTGTTTTTT
CASSGGQALNEKLFF
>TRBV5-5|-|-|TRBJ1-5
TGTGCCAGCAGCACTGAACCAAATAGCAATCAGCCCCAGCATTTT
CASSTEPNSNQPQHF
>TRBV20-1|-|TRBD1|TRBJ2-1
TGCAGCGGGACAGGGGTCAATGAGCAGTTCTTC
CSGTGVNEQFF
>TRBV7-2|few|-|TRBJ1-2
TGTGCCAGCAGCTTAGTCTCGGGGGGTAACTATGGCTACACCTTC
CASSLVSGGNYGYTF
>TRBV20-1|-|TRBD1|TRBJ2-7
TGCAGGAAACCCGAGGACAGGGATTTTTACGAGCAGTACTTC
CRKPEDRDFYEQYF
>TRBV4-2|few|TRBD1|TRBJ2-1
TGTGCCAGCAGCCAAAGTACAGGGGCCTCCTACAATGAGCAGTTCTTC
CASSQSTGASYNEQFF
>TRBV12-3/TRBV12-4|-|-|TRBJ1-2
TGTGCCAGCAGTTTAGTCGCAACGGATGGCTACACCTTC
CASSLVATDGYTF
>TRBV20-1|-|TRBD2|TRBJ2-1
TGCAGTGCTAGAGATTCGAGACCTAGCGGGGGGGCCAGGGGCGAGCAGTTCTTC
CSARDSRPSGGARGEQFF
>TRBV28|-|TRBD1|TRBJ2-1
TGTGCCAGCAGTTTTTCGGCAGGACAGGGGGCGCGAAATGAGCAGTTCTTC
CASSFSAGQGARNEQFF
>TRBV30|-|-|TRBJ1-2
TGTGCCTGGAGTAGAAGACTTAACTATGGCTACACCTTC
CAWSRRLNYGYTF
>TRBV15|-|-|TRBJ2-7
TGTGCCACCAGCAAAGACGATTCCTACGAGCAGTACTTC
CATSKDDSYEQYF
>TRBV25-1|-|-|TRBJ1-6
TGTGCCAGCAGTGAATCCGGTACACCCCTCCACTTT
CASSESGTPLHF
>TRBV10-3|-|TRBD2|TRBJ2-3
TGTGCCATCAGCCTTAGCGGGGGGCAGGATACGCAGTATTTT
CAISLSGGQDTQYF
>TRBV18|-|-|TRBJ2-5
TGTGCCAGCTCACCTTCCGATGGGGGTGCGGAGACCCAGTACTTC
CASSPSDGGAETQYF
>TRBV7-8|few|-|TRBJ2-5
TGTGCCAGCAGCCCTACCCATGGGGTAGCTCGGGAGACCCAGTACTTC
CASSPTHGVARETQYF
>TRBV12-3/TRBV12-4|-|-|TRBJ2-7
TGTGCCAGCGTAGCCCCGGCGGGTCCCTACGAGCAGTACTTC
CASVAPAGPYEQYF
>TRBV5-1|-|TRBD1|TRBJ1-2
TGCGCCAGCAGCCCCGTACAGGGGACGCGAGGCTACACCTTC
CASSPVQGTRGYTF
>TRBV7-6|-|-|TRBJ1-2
TGTGCCAGCAGCTTAGAGGCCGGGTCGAGCTATGGCTACACCTTC
CASSLEAGSSYGYTF
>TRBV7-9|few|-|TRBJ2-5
TGTGCCAGCAGCGCCCGAAGCTCGGAGACCCAGTACTTC
CASSARSSETQYF